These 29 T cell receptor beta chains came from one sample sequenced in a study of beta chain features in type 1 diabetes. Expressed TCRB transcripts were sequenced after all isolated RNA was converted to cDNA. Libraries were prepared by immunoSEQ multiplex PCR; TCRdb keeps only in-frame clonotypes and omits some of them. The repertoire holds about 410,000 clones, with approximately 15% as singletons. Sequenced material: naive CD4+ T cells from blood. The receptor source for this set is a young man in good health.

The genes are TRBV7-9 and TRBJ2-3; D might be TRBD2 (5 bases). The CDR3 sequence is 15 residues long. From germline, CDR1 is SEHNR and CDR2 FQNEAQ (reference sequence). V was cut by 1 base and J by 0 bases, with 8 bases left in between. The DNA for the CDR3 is TGTGCCAGCAGCTTAGACGGGATTAGCACAGATACGCAGTATTTT. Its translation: CASSLDGISTDTQYF.

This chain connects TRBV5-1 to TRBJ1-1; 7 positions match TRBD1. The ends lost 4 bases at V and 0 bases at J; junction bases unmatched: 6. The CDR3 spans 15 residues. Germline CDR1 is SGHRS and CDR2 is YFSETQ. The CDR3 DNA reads TGCGCCAGCAGCGCGCCGGGACAGTTGAACACTGAAGCTTTCTTT. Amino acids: CASSAPGQLNTEAFF.

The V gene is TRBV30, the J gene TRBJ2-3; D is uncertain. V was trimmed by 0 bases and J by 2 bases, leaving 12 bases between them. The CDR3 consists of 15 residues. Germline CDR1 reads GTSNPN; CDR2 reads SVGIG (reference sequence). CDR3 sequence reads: CAWSVRATVTDTQYF. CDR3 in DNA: TGTGCCTGGAGTGTAAGGGCTACAGTCACAGATACGCAGTATTTT. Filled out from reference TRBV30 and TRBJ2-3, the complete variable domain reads SQTIHQWPATLVQPVGSPLSLECTVEGTSNPNLYWYRQAAGRGLQLLFYSVGIGQISSEVPQNLSASRPQDRQFILSSKKLLLSDSGFYLCAWSVRATVTDTQYFGPGTRLTVL.

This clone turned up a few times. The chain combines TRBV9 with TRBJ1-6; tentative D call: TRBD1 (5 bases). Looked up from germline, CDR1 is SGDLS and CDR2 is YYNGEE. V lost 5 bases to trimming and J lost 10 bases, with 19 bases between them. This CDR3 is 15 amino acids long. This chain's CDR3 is CASRARSGTGSPLHF. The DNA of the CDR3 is TGTGCCAGCAGAGCTAGGTCGGGGACCGGCTCACCCCTCCACTTT.

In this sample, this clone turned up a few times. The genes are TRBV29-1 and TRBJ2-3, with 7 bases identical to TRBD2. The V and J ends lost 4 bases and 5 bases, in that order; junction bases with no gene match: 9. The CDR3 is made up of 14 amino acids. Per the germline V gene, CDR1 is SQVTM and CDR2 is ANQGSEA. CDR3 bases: TGCAGCGTTGTCTCGGGGGGAGCCGGAGATACGCAGTATTTT. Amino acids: CSVVSGGAGDTQYF.

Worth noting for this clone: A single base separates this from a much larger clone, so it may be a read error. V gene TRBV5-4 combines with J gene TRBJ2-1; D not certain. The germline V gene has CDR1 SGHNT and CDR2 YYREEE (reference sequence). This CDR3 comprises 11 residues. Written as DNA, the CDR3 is TGTGCCAGCAGCTCCAACAATGAGCAGTTCTTC. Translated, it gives CASSSNNEQFF.

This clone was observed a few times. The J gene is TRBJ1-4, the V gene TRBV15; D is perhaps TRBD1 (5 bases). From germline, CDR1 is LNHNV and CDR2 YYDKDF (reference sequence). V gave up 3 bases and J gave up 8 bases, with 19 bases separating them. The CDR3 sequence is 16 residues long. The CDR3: CATSSGTALAFEKLFF. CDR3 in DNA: TGTGCCACCAGCAGCGGGACGGCCCTCGCCTTCGAAAAACTGTTTTTT.

CDR3 sequence reads: CASSSGQMLAKNIQYF. Written as DNA, the CDR3 is TGTGCCAGCAGCTCGGGGCAGATGTTAGCCAAAAACATTCAGTACTTC. V and J are TRBV7-2 and TRBJ2-4; D might be TRBD1 or TRBD2, each matching 5 bases. Germline V gene lookup returns CDR1 SGHTA and CDR2 FQGNSA. The CDR3 is made up of 16 amino acids. With 4 bases removed from V and 0 bases from J, the gap between germline ends came to 13 bases.

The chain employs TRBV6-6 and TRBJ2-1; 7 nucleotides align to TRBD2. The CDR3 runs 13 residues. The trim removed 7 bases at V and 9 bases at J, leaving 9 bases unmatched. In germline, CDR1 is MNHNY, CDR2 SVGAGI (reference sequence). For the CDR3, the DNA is TGTGCCAGCATCCACTATGAGCGGGGTGAGCAGTTCTTC. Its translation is CASIHYERGEQFF.

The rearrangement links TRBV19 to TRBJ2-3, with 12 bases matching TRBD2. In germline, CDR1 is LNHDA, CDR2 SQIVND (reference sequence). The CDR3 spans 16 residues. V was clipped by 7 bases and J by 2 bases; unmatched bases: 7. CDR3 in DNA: TGTGCCAGTAAGCCACTAGCGGGGGGCACCACAGATACGCAGTATTTT. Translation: CASKPLAGGTTDTQYF. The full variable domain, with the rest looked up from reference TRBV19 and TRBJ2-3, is DGGITQSPKYLFRKEGQNVTLSCEQNLNHDAMYWYRQDPGQGLRLIYYSQIVNDFQKGDIAEGYSVSREKKESFPLTVTSAQKNPTAFYLCASKPLAGGTTDTQYFGPGTRLTVL.

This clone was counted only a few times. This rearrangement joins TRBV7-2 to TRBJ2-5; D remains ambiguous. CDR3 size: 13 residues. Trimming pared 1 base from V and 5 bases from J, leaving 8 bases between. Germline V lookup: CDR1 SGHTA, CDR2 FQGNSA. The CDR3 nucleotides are TGTGCCAGCAGCTTAGGGTACTCGGAGACCCAGTACTTC. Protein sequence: CASSLGYSETQYF.

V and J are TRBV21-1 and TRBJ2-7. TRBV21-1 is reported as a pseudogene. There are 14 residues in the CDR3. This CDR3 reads CASSLRATPTEQYF. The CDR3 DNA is TGTGCCAGCAGCCTCCGGGCCACTCCTACGGAGCAGTACTTC.

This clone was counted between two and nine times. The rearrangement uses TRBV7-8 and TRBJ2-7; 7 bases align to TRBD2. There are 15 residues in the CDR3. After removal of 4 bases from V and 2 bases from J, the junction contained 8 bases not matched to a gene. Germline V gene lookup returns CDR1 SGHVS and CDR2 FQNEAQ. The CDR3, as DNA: TGTGCCAGCAGCTCACGACGGGAGGTTCCCTACGAGCAGTACGTC. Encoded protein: CASSSRREVPYEQYV.

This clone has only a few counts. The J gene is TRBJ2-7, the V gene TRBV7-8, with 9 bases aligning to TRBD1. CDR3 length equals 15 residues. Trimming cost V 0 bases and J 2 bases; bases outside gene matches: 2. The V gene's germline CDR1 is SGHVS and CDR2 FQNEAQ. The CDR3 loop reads CASSLAGTGTYEQYV. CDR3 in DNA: TGTGCCAGCAGCTTAGCCGGGACAGGGACCTACGAGCAGTACGTC.

In nucleotides, the CDR3 is TGTGCCAGCAGTCTTTCCCATCCTACGGAGTTCTTC. This translates into CASSLSHPTEFF. The chain joins TRBV2 to TRBJ2-1; D remains unclear. The CDR3 sequence is 12 residues long. Germline-derived CDR1 and CDR2 are SNHLY and FYNNEI. The V gene lost 5 bases and the J gene lost 14 bases, with 16 bases spanning the gap.

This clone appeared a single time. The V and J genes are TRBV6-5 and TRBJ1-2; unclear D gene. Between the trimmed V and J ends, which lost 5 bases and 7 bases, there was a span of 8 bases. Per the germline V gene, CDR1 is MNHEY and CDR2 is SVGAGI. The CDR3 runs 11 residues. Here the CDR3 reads CASSGNSGYTF. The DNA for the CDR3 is TGTGCCAGCAGTGGAAATAGTGGCTACACCTTC.

CDR3 sequence reads: CASSQGLAETDTQYF. The CDR3 DNA reads TGTGCCAGCAGCCAAGGTCTAGCGGAGACAGATACGCAGTATTTT. The chain joins TRBV7-2 to TRBJ2-3; 7 bases are shared with TRBD2. CDR1 SGHTA and CDR2 FQGNSA come from the germline V gene. After removal of 5 bases from V and 3 bases from J, the junction contained 8 bases not matched to a gene. The CDR3 length is 15 residues. Using reference TRBV7-2 and TRBJ2-3 for the parts outside the CDR3, the full variable domain is GAGVSQSPSNKVTEKGKDVELRCDPISGHTALYWYRQSLGQGLEFLIYFQGNSAPDKSGLPSDRFSAERTGGSVSTLTIQRTQQEDSAVYLCASSQGLAETDTQYFGPGTRLTVL.

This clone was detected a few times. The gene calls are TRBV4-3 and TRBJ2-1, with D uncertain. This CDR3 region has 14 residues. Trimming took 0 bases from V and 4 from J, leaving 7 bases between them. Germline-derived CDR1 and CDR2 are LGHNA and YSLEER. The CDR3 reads CASSQEGRYNEQFF. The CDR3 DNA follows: TGCGCCAGCAGCCAAGAAGGCAGATACAATGAGCAGTTCTTC.

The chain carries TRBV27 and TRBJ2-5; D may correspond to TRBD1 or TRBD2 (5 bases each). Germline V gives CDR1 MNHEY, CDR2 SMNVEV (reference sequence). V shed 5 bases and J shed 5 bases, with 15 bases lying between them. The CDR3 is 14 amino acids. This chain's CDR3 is CASSLMGPGETQYF. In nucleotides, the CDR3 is TGTGCCAGCAGTCTCATGGGACCTGGGGAGACCCAGTACTTC.

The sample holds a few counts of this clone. For the CDR3, the DNA is TGTGCCAGCAGCGCGAGGGGTTGGGAGACCCAGTACTTC. It is translated as CASSARGWETQYF. This chain links TRBV9 with TRBJ2-5; perhaps D is TRBD1 or TRBD2 (5 bases each). V lost 3 bases and J lost 5, with 11 bases in between. This CDR3 comprises 13 residues. The V gene's germline CDR1 is SGDLS and CDR2 YYNGEE.

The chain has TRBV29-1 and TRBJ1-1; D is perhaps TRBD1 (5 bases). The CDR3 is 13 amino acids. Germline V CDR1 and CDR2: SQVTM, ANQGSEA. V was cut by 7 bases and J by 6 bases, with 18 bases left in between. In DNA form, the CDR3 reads TGCAGCGCAGGGAGGTCCCTGAGCTCTGAAGCTTTCTTT. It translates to CSAGRSLSSEAFF.

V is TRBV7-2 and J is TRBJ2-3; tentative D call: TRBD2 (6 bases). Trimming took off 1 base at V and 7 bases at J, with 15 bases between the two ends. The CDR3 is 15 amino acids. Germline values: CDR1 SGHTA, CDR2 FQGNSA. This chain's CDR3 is CASSLEPTRGHTQYF. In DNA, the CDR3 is TGTGCCAGCAGCTTAGAACCGACTAGAGGGCATACGCAGTATTTT.

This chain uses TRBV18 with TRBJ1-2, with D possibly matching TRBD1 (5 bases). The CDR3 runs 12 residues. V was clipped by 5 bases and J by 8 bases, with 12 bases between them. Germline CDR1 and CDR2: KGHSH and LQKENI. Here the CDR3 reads CASSVRVDGYTF. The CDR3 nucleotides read TGTGCCAGCTCAGTCAGGGTTGACGGCTACACCTTC.

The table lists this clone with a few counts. This chain's CDR3 is CASSFTNDRVSYEQYV. CDR3 DNA sequence: TGTGCCAGCAGTTTTACAAACGACAGGGTATCCTACGAGCAGTACGTC. The chain joins TRBV27 to TRBJ2-7, with TRBD1 identical over 7 bases. V lost 3 bases, J lost 1 base, and 9 bases stayed unmatched. Germline V gene data show CDR1 as MNHEY and CDR2 as SMNVEV (reference sequence). The CDR3 totals 16 residues.

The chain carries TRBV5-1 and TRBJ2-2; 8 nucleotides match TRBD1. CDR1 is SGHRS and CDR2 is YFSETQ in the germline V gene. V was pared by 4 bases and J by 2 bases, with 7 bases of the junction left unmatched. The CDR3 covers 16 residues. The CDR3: CASSKGQGLNTGELFF. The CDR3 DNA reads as TGCGCCAGCAGCAAAGGACAGGGTCTCAACACCGGGGAGCTGTTTTTT.

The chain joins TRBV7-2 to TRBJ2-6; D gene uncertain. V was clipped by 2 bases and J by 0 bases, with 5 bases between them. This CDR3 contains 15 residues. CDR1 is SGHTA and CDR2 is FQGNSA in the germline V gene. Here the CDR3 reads CASSLWASGANVLTF. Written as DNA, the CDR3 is TGTGCCAGCAGCTTATGGGCCTCTGGGGCCAACGTCCTGACTTTC.

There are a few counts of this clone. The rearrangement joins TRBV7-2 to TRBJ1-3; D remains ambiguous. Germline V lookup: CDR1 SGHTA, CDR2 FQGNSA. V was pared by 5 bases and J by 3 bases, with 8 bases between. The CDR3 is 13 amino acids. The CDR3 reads CASSPPFGNTIYF. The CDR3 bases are TGTGCCAGCAGCCCCCCGTTTGGAAACACCATATATTTT.

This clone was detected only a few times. The CDR3 nucleotides read TGTGCCAGCAGTTACTCCCAGGGGAGAGAGTTCTTC. Its translation is CASSYSQGREFF. The chain joins TRBV6-6 to TRBJ2-1, with D tentatively TRBD1 (6 bases). The V gene's germline CDR1 is MNHNY and CDR2 SVGAGI (reference sequence). This CDR3 has 12 amino acids. The ends were cut back, 0 bases at V and 14 bases at J, with 11 bases in the middle.

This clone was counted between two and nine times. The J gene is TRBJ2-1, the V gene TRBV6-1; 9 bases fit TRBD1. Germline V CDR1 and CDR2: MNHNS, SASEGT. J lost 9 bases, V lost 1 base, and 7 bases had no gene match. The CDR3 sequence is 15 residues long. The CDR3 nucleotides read TGTGCCAGCAGTGAAGGATACAGGGGGCTGGGTGAGCAGTTCTTC. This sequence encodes CASSEGYRGLGEQFF.